Below are 28 T cell receptor beta chains sequenced from a single sample in a study of cytomegalovirus exposure and HLA in healthy donors. This PCR relied on a set of 60 Vbeta primers and 13 Jbeta primers. Profiling relied on immunoSEQ multiplex PCR, and the TCRdb table lists in-frame clones only, not all of them. The sample gives about 180,000 clones, around 80% of which show up once; 1.4% is in the top ten. The material sequenced was PBMCs. Receptors were obtained from a girl between 10 and 17 years old in good health and CMV-seropositive.

The rearrangement joins TRBV19 to TRBJ1-2, with 8 bases aligning to TRBD1. From germline, CDR1 is LNHDA and CDR2 SQIVND (reference sequence). This CDR3 is built from 15 residues. V shed 3 bases, J shed 8 bases, and the junction held 11 bases outside the gene matches. CDR3 DNA sequence: TGTGCCAGTAGTATTTCGTCTCGGGCAGGGGGCGGCTACACCTTC. Translating gives CASSISSRAGGGYTF.

The V gene is TRBV5-1, the J gene TRBJ2-2; 8 nucleotides line up with TRBD1. The CDR3 contains 15 residues. After removal of 1 base from V and 3 bases from J, the junction contained 2 bases not matched to a gene. Looked up from germline, CDR1 is SGHRS and CDR2 is YFSETQ. DNA of the CDR3: TGCGCCAGCAGCTTGCAGGGGGCTGACACCGGGGAGCTGTTTTTT. Translation: CASSLQGADTGELFF. Full variable domain (rest looked up from reference TRBV5-1 and TRBJ2-2): KAGVTQTPRYLIKTRGQQVTLSCSPISGHRSVSWYQQTPGQGLQFLFEYFSETQRNKGNFPGRFSGRQFSNSRSEMNVSTLELGDSALYLCASSLQGADTGELFFGEGSRLTVL.

In its sample, this clone was seen a few times. The chain recombines TRBV25-1 with TRBJ2-7; weak D call: TRBD1 (5 bases). Germline V gene lookup returns CDR1 MGHDK and CDR2 SYGVNS. The ends were cut back, 3 bases at V and 1 base at J, with 7 bases in the middle. The CDR3 has 13 amino acids. The CDR3 spells CASSDRQSYEQYF. DNA of the CDR3: TGTGCCAGCAGTGATCGACAGTCCTACGAGCAGTACTTC.

The rearrangement links TRBV10-3 to TRBJ2-1; 13 nucleotides line up with TRBD2. Germline V CDR1 and CDR2: ENHRY, SYGVKD. The CDR3 contains 19 residues. The CDR3 coding sequence is TGTGCAACGTTAGGGGCCGGGACTAGCGGGACCAAAGCTAGCAATGAGCAGTTCTTC. Its protein product is CATLGAGTSGTKASNEQFF.

This clone was counted once. The chain employs TRBV11-2 and TRBJ2-5, with D perhaps TRBD1 (6 bases). The germline gives CDR1 SGHAT, CDR2 FQNNGV. V was clipped by 3 bases and J by 5 bases, with 19 bases between them. This CDR3 region has 16 residues. In nucleotides, the CDR3 is TGTGCCAGCAGCTTTGGTTGGCTACAGGGCGTCGAGACCCAGTACTTC. Protein product: CASSFGWLQGVETQYF.

The chain has TRBV29-1 and TRBJ2-5, with TRBD1 identical over 10 bases. Near its end, the DNA agrees better with TRBJ2-7, so the J call may be wrong. There are 14 residues in the CDR3. The germline V gene has CDR1 SQVTM and CDR2 ANQGSEA. CDR3 protein: CSVVRDRGLYEQYF. CDR3 DNA: TGCAGCGTTGTAAGGGACAGGGGATTGTACGAGCAGTACTTC.

The CDR3 DNA reads as TGTGCCACCAGCAGAGACAGTAGCAATCAGCCCCAGCATTTT. Protein: CATSRDSSNQPQHF. The chain combines TRBV15 with TRBJ1-5; no definite D call. Germline V gene lookup returns CDR1 LNHNV and CDR2 YYDKDF (reference sequence). The ends were cut back, 0 bases at V and 0 bases at J, with 3 bases in the middle. The CDR3 loop spans 14 amino acids.

This clone showed up just a few times. The chain links TRBV7-8 to TRBJ2-3; TRBD1 agrees at 8 bases. The CDR3 sequence is 19 residues long. Per germline, CDR1 SGHVS and CDR2 FQNEAQ. V was clipped by 1 base and J by 7 bases; unmatched bases: 19. The CDR3, as DNA: TGTGCCAGCAGCTTAGTAGGCTTTTGGAGACAGGGGCCTGTGAATACGCAGTATTTT. The encoded protein is CASSLVGFWRQGPVNTQYF.

The chain carries TRBV5-1 and TRBJ1-2, with 7 nucleotides matching TRBD1. V lost 2 bases, J lost 5 bases, and 12 bases stayed unmatched. Germline loops: CDR1 SGHRS, CDR2 YFSETQ. CDR3 length: 16 amino acids. CDR3 sequence (DNA): TGCGCCAGCAGCTTCGGAGGGGGCTACAATCAGTATGGCTACACCTTC. Protein sequence: CASSFGGGYNQYGYTF.

This chain links TRBV4-1 with TRBJ1-1; 10 bases match TRBD1. The CDR3 runs 18 residues. With 4 bases clipped from V and 4 bases from J, the junction kept 15 bases outside the gene matches. From germline, CDR1 is MGHRA and CDR2 YSYEKL. Here the CDR3 reads CASSPRPGTGVGSTEAFF. The CDR3 region has the DNA TGCGCCAGCAGCCCCCGACCGGGGACAGGGGTTGGGAGCACTGAAGCTTTCTTT.

Note on this clone: At the DNA level, this CDR3 is encoded by other sequences in the same sample as well. The chain is built from TRBV5-1 and TRBJ2-1, with D perhaps matching TRBD2 (5 bases). The V gene lost 0 bases and the J gene lost 2 bases, with 12 bases spanning the gap. In germline, CDR1 is SGHRS, CDR2 YFSETQ. This CDR3 spans 16 amino acids. As DNA, the CDR3 is TGCGCCAGCAGCTTGGAAGGTAGCGAGCCCTACAATGAGCAGTTCTTC. It encodes CASSLEGSEPYNEQFF. Based on the CDR3 plus reference TRBV5-1 and TRBJ2-1, the full variable domain is KAGVTQTPRYLIKTRGQQVTLSCSPISGHRSVSWYQQTPGQGLQFLFEYFSETQRNKGNFPGRFSGRQFSNSRSEMNVSTLELGDSALYLCASSLEGSEPYNEQFFGPGTRLTVL.

The rearrangement uses TRBV5-4 and TRBJ1-1; D is possibly TRBD1 (5 bases). The CDR3 is 13 amino acids. Germline V gives CDR1 SGHNT, CDR2 YYREEE (reference sequence). V was cut by 2 bases and J by 5 bases, with 10 bases left in between. Written as DNA, the CDR3 is TGTGCCAGCAGCTTTACAGGTAAAACTGAAGCTTTCTTT. Encoded protein: CASSFTGKTEAFF.

This clone was observed a handful of times. The chain is built from TRBV5-4 and TRBJ1-1; TRBD1 matches at 11 bases. From germline, CDR1 is SGHNT and CDR2 YYREEE (reference sequence). This CDR3 is built from 16 residues. Trimming removed 4 bases from V and 3 bases from J; junction bases left unmatched: 8. The CDR3 reads CASSPGTGGRDTEAFF. The DNA for the CDR3 is TGTGCCAGCAGCCCCGGGACAGGGGGAAGGGACACTGAAGCTTTCTTT. The whole variable domain, filled in from reference TRBV5-4 and TRBJ1-1, reads ETGVTQSPTHLIKTRGQQVTLRCSSQSGHNTVSWYQQALGQGPQFIFQYYREEENGRGNFPPRFSGLQFPNYSSELNVNALELDDSALYLCASSPGTGGRDTEAFFGQGTRLTVV.

The chain links TRBV5-1 to TRBJ1-4; D perhaps matches TRBD1 (5 bases). CDR1 and CDR2 (germline): SGHRS, YFSETQ. Trimming took off 5 bases at V and 8 bases at J, with 10 bases between the two ends. This CDR3 comprises 12 residues. The CDR3, as DNA: TGCGCCAGCAGTCCCCGGGGGGAAAAACTGTTTTTT. Translation gives CASSPRGEKLFF.

The rearrangement links TRBV4-1 to TRBJ2-3; D is ambiguous. Germline V gives CDR1 MGHRA, CDR2 YSYEKL. V lost 4 bases and J 7 bases, leaving 12 bases between the germline ends. This CDR3 has 13 residues. The CDR3 DNA is TGCGCCAGCAGCCCGAGCGTACCTAATACGCAGTATTTT. Encoded protein: CASSPSVPNTQYF.

The rearrangement links TRBV21-1 to TRBJ1-1; the DNA was not used to check the table's D call, TRBD1. TRBV21-1 is labeled a pseudogene. The CDR3 extends over 14 amino acids. The CDR3 region has the DNA TGTGCCAGCAGCAAGACAGGGGTTAACACTGAAGCTTTCTTT. The encoded protein is CASSKTGVNTEAFF.

The V and J genes are TRBV5-6 and TRBJ1-1; D is unclear. Germline lookup yields CDR1 SGHDT and CDR2 YYEEEE. This CDR3 contains 14 residues. V gave up 3 bases and J gave up 1 base, with 10 bases separating them. The DNA of the CDR3 is TGTGCCAGCAGCTCTAACCCAAGGAACACTGAAGCTTTCTTT. It codes for CASSSNPRNTEAFF.

DNA of the CDR3: TGTGCCAGCAGCTTAGCGGACGGGACCCAGTACTTC. This translates into CASSLADGTQYF. The J gene is TRBJ2-5, the V gene TRBV5-6; D is perhaps TRBD2 (5 bases). The length of the CDR3 is 12 residues. From germline, CDR1 is SGHDT and CDR2 YYEEEE. The ends were cut back, 2 bases at V and 7 bases at J, with 9 bases in the middle.

The V gene is TRBV27, the J gene TRBJ2-7; 8 bases fit TRBD2. The CDR3 has 12 residues. The trim removed 5 bases at V and 5 bases at J, leaving 2 bases unmatched. In germline, CDR1 is MNHEY, CDR2 SMNVEV (reference sequence). The CDR3 bases are TGTGCCAGCAGTACTAGCGGCCACGAGCAGTACTTC. Encoded protein: CASSTSGHEQYF.

Comments on this clone: The sample carries other DNA sequences with the same CDR3. The rearrangement links TRBV9 to TRBJ2-3; D might be TRBD1 (5 bases). V lost 0 bases to trimming and J lost 0 bases, with 8 bases between them. There are 15 residues in the CDR3. Germline assignment: CDR1 SGDLS and CDR2 YYNGEE. CDR3 in amino acids: CASSVGQTSTDTQYF. The CDR3 nucleotides are TGTGCCAGCAGCGTAGGACAGACTAGCACAGATACGCAGTATTTT.

As concerns this clone: Other DNA sequences in this specimen translate into the identical CDR3. The genes are TRBV7-9 and TRBJ1-4; 9 bases are shared with TRBD1. Trimming cost V 3 bases and J 4 bases; bases outside gene matches: 0. The germline CDR1 and CDR2 sequences are SEHNR and FQNEAQ (reference sequence). This CDR3 comprises 14 residues. CDR3 DNA: TGTGCCAGCAGCTTGGGACAGGGTAATGAAAAACTGTTTTTT. It translates to CASSLGQGNEKLFF.

The chain joins TRBV27 to TRBJ1-1; TRBD1 is a possible D gene (5 bases). The germline gives CDR1 MNHEY, CDR2 SMNVEV (reference sequence). V lost 6 bases to trimming and J lost 1 base, with 12 bases between them. The CDR3 contains 14 residues. The CDR3 protein is CASSQGNKNTEAFF. The CDR3 DNA reads as TGTGCCAGCAGCCAGGGCAATAAGAACACTGAAGCTTTCTTT.

DNA of the CDR3: TGTGCCACCACCCTCTCCGGGGGGGCCACCGGGGAGCTGTTTTTT. Translating it yields CATTLSGGATGELFF. The rearrangement links TRBV25-1 to TRBJ2-2, with 8 bases fitting TRBD2. Germline loops: CDR1 MGHDK, CDR2 SYGVNS. The CDR3 consists of 15 residues. V dropped 10 bases and J dropped 4; count of bases not matched to a gene: 11.

The chain recombines TRBV19 with TRBJ2-5; 9 bases are a match to TRBD1. Germline values: CDR1 LNHDA, CDR2 SQIVND (reference sequence). V lost 8 bases, J lost 5 bases, and 12 bases stayed unmatched. The CDR3 length is 15 residues. Written as DNA, the CDR3 is TGTGCCAGTCAAGCCGGGACAGGGAACTTGGAGACCCAGTACTTC. Residues: CASQAGTGNLETQYF.

The chain is built from TRBV29-1 and TRBJ1-1; D remains unclear. CDR3 length: 13 residues. V lost 2 bases and J 2 bases, leaving 9 bases between the germline ends. CDR1 and CDR2 (germline): SQVTM, ANQGSEA. The CDR3 loop reads CSVEIAVNTEAFF. The CDR3 DNA sequence: TGCAGCGTTGAAATCGCGGTTAACACTGAAGCTTTCTTT.

The chain joins TRBV27 to TRBJ1-1, with D uncertain. Germline assignment: CDR1 MNHEY and CDR2 SMNVEV (reference sequence). The CDR3 extends over 13 amino acids. The germline V and J ends were trimmed by 7 bases and 1 base, with 10 bases remaining between them. CDR3 region: CASNGLGNTEAFF. CDR3 bases: TGTGCCAGCAACGGGTTGGGGAACACTGAAGCTTTCTTT.

The chain has TRBV19 and TRBJ1-1, with 7 bases fitting TRBD1. The CDR3 consists of 14 residues. The V gene end was trimmed by 3 bases and the J gene end by 1 base; junction bases not matched to a gene: 2. CDR1 and CDR2 (germline): LNHDA, SQIVND (reference sequence). CDR3 amino acids: CASSIRDRNTEAFF. CDR3 DNA: TGTGCCAGTAGTATCCGGGACAGGAACACTGAAGCTTTCTTT.

V gene TRBV7-2 combines with J gene TRBJ2-5; D is possibly TRBD2 (5 bases). The V and J ends lost 2 bases and 5 bases respectively, with 18 bases between them. Germline V gene data show CDR1 as SGHTA and CDR2 as FQGNSA. This CDR3 is 16 amino acids long. The CDR3 region is CASSLPLSGWRETQYF. As DNA, the CDR3 is TGTGCCAGCAGCTTACCCTTATCGGGTTGGAGGGAGACCCAGTACTTC.